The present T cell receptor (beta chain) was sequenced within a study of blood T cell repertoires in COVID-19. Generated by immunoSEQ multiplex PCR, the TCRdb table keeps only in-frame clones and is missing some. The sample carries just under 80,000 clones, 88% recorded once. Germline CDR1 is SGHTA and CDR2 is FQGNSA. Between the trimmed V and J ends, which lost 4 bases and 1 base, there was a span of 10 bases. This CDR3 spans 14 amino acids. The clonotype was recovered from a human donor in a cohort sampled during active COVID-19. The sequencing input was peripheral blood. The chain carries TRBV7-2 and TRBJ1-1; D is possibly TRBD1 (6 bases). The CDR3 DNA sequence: TGTGCCAGCAGCTACAGGGACGCGAACACTGAAGCTTTCTTT. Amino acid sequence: CASSYRDANTEAFF.